Each of the 3 T cell receptor beta chains below was sequenced from the same sample in a study of blood T cell repertoires in COVID-19. Using immunoSEQ multiplex PCR, the repertoire was profiled, and TCRdb retains in-frame clones only, with some absent. Of about 190,000 clones in the sample, around 87% were seen once. Sequencing was performed on peripheral blood. The receptors originated from a man aged 50-59 years with acute or convalescent COVID-19.

V usage is TRBV4-3 and J usage is TRBJ1-2, with D uncertain. V lost 1 base, J lost 4 bases, and 7 bases lay in between. CDR3 size: 13 residues. The germline V gene encodes CDR1 LGHNA and CDR2 YSLEER. The CDR3 coding sequence is TGCGCCAGCAGCCAAGGGCTGGTCTATGGCTACACCTTC. Translating gives CASSQGLVYGYTF.

The rearrangement uses TRBV6-5 and TRBJ1-2, with 11 bases lining up with TRBD1. With 6 bases clipped from V and 6 bases from J, the junction kept 9 bases outside the gene matches. The germline V gene has CDR1 MNHEY and CDR2 SVGAGI. The CDR3 is 15 amino acids. CDR3 region: CASSPVDRGQDGYTF. The DNA of the CDR3 is TGTGCCAGCAGCCCCGTGGACAGGGGGCAGGATGGCTACACCTTC.

V usage is TRBV28 and J usage is TRBJ2-5; 8 bases are shared with TRBD2. Looked up from germline, CDR1 is MDHEN and CDR2 is SYDVKM. CDR3 length: 15 amino acids. J was trimmed by 2 bases and V by 3 bases; bases with no gene match: 5. Here the CDR3 reads CASSLRGDSQETQYF. The CDR3 DNA reads TGTGCCAGCAGTTTGCGGGGGGATTCACAAGAGACCCAGTACTTC.